The rows below give T cell receptor beta chains drawn from one sample of a study of long-term antiretroviral therapy in people with HIV. The assay was immunoSEQ multiplex PCR, and TCRdb's table has in-frame clones only and misses some. The sample lists approximately 33,000 clones, 80% to 90% occurring once. The material sequenced was unsorted PBMCs, taken 0.8 years before starting antiretroviral therapy. The receptors were sampled from a man in his late teens or twenties with HIV. The CDR3 runs from the conserved cysteine through the conserved F or W. Fields, in order: D gene, V gene, J gene, CDR3 protein. D genes are given only for firm matches.

TRBD1	TRBV30	TRBJ2-2	CAWRDGQGGTGELFF
NA	TRBV5-1	TRBJ1-1	CASSLEDWASNEAFF
TRBD1	TRBV23-1	TRBJ2-7	CASSHQDRASEQYF
NA	TRBV4-3	TRBJ2-7	CASSQGTPGSEGEEQYF
NA	TRBV30	TRBJ1-5	CAWSVFGAQPQHF
NA	TRBV7-2	TRBJ2-7	CASSLGPNLLYEQYF
NA	TRBV4-1	TRBJ2-7	CASSPGGRGYEQYF
NA	TRBV5-1	TRBJ2-2	CASRGTGELFF
NA	TRBV5-1	TRBJ2-5	CASSPDSLETQYF
TRBD1	TRBV6-6	TRBJ1-2	CASRLTGANGYTF
TRBD2	TRBV14	TRBJ2-7	CASSPPLSGRATYEQYF
NA	TRBV25-1	TRBJ2-7	CASSESDRTYEQYF
TRBD2	TRBV10-3	TRBJ2-7	CAPSRLSGGYEQYF
NA	TRBV9	TRBJ1-2	CASSPIREVYYGYTF
NA	TRBV4-3	TRBJ2-2	CASSRKQNTGELFF
NA	TRBV9	TRBJ2-2	CASSALGPNTGELFF
TRBD1	TRBV29-1	TRBJ1-2	CSVEDLGQGHYGYTF
TRBD1	TRBV9	TRBJ1-1	CASSVGTGGKARNTEAFF
NA	TRBV9	TRBJ1-1	CASSGDSGNTEAFF
NA	TRBV7-9	TRBJ1-3	CASSRLGLGNTIYF
NA	TRBV5-1	TRBJ2-2	CASSSDRMGTGELFF
NA	TRBV5-4	TRBJ1-2	CAISYGFESYTF
NA	TRBV4-1	TRBJ2-2	CASSQGVRGELFF
NA	TRBV11-1	TRBJ2-2	CASSLKSHGELFF
TRBD1	TRBV2	TRBJ2-7	CASSEGTGSPEQYF
TRBD1	TRBV5-8	TRBJ1-4	CASSLGQVATNEKLFF
NA	TRBV4-3	TRBJ2-1	CASSQDRLGDEQFF
NA	TRBV5-1	TRBJ2-3	CASKTGTNTDTQYF
TRBD2	TRBV18	TRBJ2-1	CASSPGSGSLVEQFF
NA	TRBV7-3	TRBJ2-1	CASSLTVPHEQFF
NA	TRBV20-1	TRBJ2-1	CSATYLNEQFF